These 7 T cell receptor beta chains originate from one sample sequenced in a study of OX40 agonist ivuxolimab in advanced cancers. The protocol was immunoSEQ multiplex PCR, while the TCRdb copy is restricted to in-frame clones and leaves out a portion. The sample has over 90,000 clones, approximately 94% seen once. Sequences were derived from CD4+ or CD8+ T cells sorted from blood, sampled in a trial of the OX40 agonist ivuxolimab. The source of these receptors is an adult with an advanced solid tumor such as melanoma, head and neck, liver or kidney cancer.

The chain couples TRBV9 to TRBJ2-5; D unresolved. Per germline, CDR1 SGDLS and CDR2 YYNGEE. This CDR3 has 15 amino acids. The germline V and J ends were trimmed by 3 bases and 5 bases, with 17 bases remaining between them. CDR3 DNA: TGTGCCAGCAGCGCCTCCCGGGCCTCTTGGGAGACCCAGTACTTC. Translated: CASSASRASWETQYF. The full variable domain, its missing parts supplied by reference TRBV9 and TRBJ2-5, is DSGVTQTPKHLITATGQRVTLRCSPRSGDLSVYWYQQSLDQGLQFLIQYYNGEERAKGNILERFSAQQFPDLHSELNLSSLELGDSALYFCASSASRASWETQYFGPGTRLLVL.

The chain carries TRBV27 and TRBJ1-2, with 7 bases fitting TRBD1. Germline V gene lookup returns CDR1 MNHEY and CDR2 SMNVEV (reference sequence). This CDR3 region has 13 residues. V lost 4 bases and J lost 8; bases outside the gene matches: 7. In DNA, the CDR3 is TGTGCCAGCAGTTCGAGGGGGCATCGGGGCTACACCTTC. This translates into CASSSRGHRGYTF.

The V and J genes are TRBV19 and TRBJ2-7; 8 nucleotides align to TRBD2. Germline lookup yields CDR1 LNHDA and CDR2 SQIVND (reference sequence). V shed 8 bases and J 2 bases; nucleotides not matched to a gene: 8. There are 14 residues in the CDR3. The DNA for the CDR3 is TGTGCCAGTGGTGGAGTAGCGGGACCCTACGAGCAGTACTTC. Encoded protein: CASGGVAGPYEQYF.

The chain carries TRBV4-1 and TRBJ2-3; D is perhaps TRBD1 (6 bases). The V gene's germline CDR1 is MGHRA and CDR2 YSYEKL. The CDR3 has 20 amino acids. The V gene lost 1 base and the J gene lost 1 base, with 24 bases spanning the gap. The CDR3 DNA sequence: TGCGCCAGCAGCCAAGGGGGGCTAACGGGACGGGGTATCGGCACAGATACGCAGTATTTT. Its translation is CASSQGGLTGRGIGTDTQYF.

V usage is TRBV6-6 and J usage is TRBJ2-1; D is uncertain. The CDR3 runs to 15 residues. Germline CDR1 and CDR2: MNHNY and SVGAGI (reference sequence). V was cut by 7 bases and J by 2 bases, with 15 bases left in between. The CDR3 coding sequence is TGTGCCAGCAATGACTTATTACAAGCCTACAATGAGCAGTTCTTC. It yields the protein CASNDLLQAYNEQFF.

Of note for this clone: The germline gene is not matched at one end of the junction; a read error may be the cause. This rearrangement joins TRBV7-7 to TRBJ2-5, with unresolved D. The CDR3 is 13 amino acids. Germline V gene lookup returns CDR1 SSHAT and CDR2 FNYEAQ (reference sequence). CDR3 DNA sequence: TGTGCTAGCAGCTTAAGTCTGCGGGAGACCCAGTACTTC. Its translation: CASSLSLRETQYF.

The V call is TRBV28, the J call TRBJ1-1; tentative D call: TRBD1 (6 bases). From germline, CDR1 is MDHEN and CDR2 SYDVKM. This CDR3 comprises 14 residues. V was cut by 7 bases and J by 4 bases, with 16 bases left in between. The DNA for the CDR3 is TGTGCCAGCATCGAACAGGGAAGGGTCACTGAAGCTTTCTTT. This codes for CASIEQGRVTEAFF.